Following are 5 T cell receptor beta chains from one sample sequenced in a study of PD-1 blockade in classical Hodgkin lymphoma. The table came from immunoSEQ multiplex PCR; TCRdb's copy has only in-frame clones and leaves some out. The repertoire has about 10,000 clones, 91% of them found once; the top ten carry roughly 8.7%. Time point noted: newly diagnosed, previously untreated cHL patient sample. After PBMCs were thawed, their CD8+ T cells were isolated by magnetic negative selection. Sequenced material: CD8+ T cells from blood. The receptor set was obtained from a human donor with classical Hodgkin lymphoma.

The chain has TRBV4-3 and TRBJ1-2; tentatively, D is TRBD1 (6 bases). The CDR3 consists of 14 residues. Germline V gene data show CDR1 as LGHNA and CDR2 as YSLEER. V was shortened by 5 bases and J by 5 bases, with 15 bases between the two germline ends. CDR3 DNA: TGCGCCAGCAGCAAGGGGGGACGGGGGTATGGCTACACCTTC. Its protein product is CASSKGGRGYGYTF.

This clone was observed once. The V call is TRBV7-9, the J call TRBJ1-1, with unresolved D. This CDR3 is built from 15 residues. Germline V gene lookup returns CDR1 SEHNR and CDR2 FQNEAQ (reference sequence). V was pared by 1 base and J by 1 base, with 10 bases between. The CDR3 nucleotides read TGTGCCAGCAGCTTAGGATGGCCCCGGAACACTGAAGCTTTCTTT. This encodes CASSLGWPRNTEAFF.

CDR3 sequence: CASSQKQGLFYGYTF. The CDR3 DNA is TGCGCCAGCAGCCAAAAGCAGGGCCTCTTCTATGGCTACACCTTC. The chain couples TRBV4-1 to TRBJ1-2; tentatively, D is TRBD1 (5 bases). The CDR3 sequence is 15 residues long. The germline gives CDR1 MGHRA, CDR2 YSYEKL. The ends were cut back, 2 bases at V and 4 bases at J, with 14 bases in the middle.

The J gene is TRBJ1-5, the V gene TRBV7-9; D is ambiguous. The CDR3 has 13 amino acids. The ends were cut back, 4 bases at V and 7 bases at J, with 11 bases in the middle. Germline values: CDR1 SEHNR, CDR2 FQNEAQ (reference sequence). The CDR3 DNA is TGTGCCAGCAGCTCCAATCATGGGCAGCCCCAGCATTTT. Its translation is CASSSNHGQPQHF.

The V and J genes are TRBV18 and TRBJ1-1, with D perhaps matching TRBD1 (6 bases). The CDR3 runs 13 residues. The germline V gene has CDR1 KGHSH and CDR2 LQKENI. V lost 6 bases to trimming and J lost 3 bases, with 11 bases between them. CDR3 loop: CASSNGQHTEAFF. The CDR3 DNA reads TGTGCCAGCTCCAACGGACAGCACACTGAAGCTTTCTTT.